This T cell receptor (beta chain) was sequenced in a study of PD-1 blockade in classical Hodgkin lymphoma. Broader study findings: Patients excluded were those beginning nivolumab under 1 year after ASCT. A significant rise in TCR diversity was seen by C4D1 for CD4+ cells but not for CD8+ cells.

V shed 6 bases, J shed 3 bases, and the junction held 8 bases outside the gene matches. Germline-derived CDR1 and CDR2 are MNHEY and SMNVEV (reference sequence). The CDR3 consists of 15 residues. Relapse was seen in all patients after autologous stem cell transplantation, and brentuximab vedotin exposure was variable. Complete response, partial response or progressive disease constituted the best responses recorded. Note on this clone: Its matching antigen is unknown.

The method was immunoSEQ multiplex PCR; TCRdb's version includes in-frame clones alone and lacks a portion of them. The table includes fewer than 100,000 clones, roughly 92% detected once. The sample was peripheral blood mononuclear cells (PBMCs), taken at baseline. V is TRBV27 and J is TRBJ2-7; 10 bases are shared with TRBD2. The clonotype was recovered from a human donor with classical Hodgkin lymphoma. CDR3 in DNA: TGTGCCAGCAGCCTCGGGGCTAGCGGGAGCTACGAGCAGTACTTC. Its protein is CASSLGASGSYEQYF.